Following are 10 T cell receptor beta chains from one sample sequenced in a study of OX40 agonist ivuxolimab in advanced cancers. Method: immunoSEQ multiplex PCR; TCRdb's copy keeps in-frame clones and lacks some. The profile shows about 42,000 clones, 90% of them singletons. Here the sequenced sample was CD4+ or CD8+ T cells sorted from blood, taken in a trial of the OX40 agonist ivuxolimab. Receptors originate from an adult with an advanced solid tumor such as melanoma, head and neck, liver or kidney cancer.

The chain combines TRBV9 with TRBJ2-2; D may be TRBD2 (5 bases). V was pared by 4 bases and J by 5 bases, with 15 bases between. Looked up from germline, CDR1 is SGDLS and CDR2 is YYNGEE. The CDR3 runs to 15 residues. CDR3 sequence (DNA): TGTGCCAGCAGCCCGAGACTATTACGGACCGGGGAGCTGTTTTTT. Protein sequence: CASSPRLLRTGELFF.

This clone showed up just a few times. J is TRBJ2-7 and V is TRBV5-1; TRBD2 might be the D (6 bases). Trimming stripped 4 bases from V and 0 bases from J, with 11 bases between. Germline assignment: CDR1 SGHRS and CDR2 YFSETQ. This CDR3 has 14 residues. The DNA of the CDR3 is TGCGCCAGCAGCCCTGGACTACTCTCCTACGAGCAGTACTTC. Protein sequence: CASSPGLLSYEQYF.

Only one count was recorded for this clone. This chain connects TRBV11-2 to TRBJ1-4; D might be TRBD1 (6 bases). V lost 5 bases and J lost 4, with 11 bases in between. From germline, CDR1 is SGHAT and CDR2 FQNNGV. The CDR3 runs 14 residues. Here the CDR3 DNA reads TGTGCCAGCAGCGTACAGGGACTTAATGAAAAACTGTTTTTT. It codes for CASSVQGLNEKLFF.

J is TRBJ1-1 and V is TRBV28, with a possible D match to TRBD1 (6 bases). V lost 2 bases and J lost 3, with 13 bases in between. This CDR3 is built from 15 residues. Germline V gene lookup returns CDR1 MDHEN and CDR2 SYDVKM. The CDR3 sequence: CASSLRGVGYTEAFF. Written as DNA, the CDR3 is TGTGCCAGCAGTTTAAGGGGGGTAGGGTACACTGAAGCTTTCTTT.

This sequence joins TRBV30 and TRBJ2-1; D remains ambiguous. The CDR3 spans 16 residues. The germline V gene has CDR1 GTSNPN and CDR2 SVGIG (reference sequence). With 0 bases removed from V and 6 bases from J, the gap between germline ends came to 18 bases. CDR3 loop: CAWSVSRSLGRNEQFF. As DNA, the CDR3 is TGTGCCTGGAGTGTATCAAGGTCCCTCGGACGCAATGAGCAGTTCTTC.

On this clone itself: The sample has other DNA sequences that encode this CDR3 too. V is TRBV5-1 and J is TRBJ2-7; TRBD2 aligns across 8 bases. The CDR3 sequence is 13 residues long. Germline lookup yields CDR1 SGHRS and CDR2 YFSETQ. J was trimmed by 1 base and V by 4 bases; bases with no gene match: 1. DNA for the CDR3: TGCGCCAGCAGCCTAGCGGGTTCCTACGAGCAGTACTTC. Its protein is CASSLAGSYEQYF.

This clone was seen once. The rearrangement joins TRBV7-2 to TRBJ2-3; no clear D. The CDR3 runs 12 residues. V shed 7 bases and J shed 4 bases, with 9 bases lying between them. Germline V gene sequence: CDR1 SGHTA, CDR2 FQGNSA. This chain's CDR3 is CASTPRPDTQYF. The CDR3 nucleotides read TGTGCCAGCACTCCCCGCCCAGATACGCAGTATTTT.

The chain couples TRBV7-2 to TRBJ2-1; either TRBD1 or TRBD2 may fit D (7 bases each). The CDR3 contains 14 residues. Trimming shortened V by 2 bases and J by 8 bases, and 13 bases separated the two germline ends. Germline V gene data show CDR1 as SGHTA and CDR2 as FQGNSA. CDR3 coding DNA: TGTGCCAGCAGCTTACGGACTAGGGGGCATGAGCAGTTCTTC. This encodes CASSLRTRGHEQFF.

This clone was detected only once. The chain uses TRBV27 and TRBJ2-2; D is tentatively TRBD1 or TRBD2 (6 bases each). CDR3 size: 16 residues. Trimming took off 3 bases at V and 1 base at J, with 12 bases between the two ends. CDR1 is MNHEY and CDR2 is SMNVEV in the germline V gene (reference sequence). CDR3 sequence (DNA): TGTGCCAGCAGTTTCGGGGGACACTTGAACACCGGGGAGCTGTTTTTT. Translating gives CASSFGGHLNTGELFF.

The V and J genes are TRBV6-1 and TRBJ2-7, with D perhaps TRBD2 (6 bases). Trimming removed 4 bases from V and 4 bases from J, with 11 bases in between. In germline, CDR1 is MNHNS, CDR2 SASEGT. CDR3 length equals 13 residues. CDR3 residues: CASSVAEEYEQYF. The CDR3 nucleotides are TGTGCCAGCAGTGTAGCGGAAGAGTACGAGCAGTACTTC.